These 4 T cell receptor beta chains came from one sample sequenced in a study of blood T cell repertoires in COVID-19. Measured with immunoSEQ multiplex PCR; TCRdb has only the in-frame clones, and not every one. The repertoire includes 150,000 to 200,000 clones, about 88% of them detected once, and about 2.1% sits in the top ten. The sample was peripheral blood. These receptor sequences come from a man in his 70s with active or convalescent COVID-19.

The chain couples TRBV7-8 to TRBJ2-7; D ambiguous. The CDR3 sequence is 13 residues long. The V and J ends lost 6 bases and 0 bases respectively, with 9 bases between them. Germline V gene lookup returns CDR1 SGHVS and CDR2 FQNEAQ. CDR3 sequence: CASRRDSSYEQYF. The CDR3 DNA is TGTGCCAGCAGGAGAGATAGCTCCTACGAGCAGTACTTC.

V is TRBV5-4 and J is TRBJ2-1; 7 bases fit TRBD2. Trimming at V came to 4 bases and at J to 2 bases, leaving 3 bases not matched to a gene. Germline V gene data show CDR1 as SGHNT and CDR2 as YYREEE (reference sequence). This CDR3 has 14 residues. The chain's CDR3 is CASSPRGAYNEQFF. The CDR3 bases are TGTGCCAGCAGCCCCCGGGGGGCCTACAATGAGCAGTTCTTC.

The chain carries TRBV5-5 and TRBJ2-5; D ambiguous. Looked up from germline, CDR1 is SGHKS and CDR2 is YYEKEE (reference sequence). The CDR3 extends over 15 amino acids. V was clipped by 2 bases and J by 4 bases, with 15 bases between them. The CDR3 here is CASSFLSSTSETQYF. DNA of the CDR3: TGTGCCAGCAGCTTCTTAAGTAGTACGTCAGAGACCCAGTACTTC.

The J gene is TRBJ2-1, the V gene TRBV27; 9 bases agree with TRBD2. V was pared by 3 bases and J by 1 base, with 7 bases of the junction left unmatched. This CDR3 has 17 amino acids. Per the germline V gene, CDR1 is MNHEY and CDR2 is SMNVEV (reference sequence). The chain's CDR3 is CASSLWGGGVSYNEQFF. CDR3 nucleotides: TGTGCCAGCAGTTTGTGGGGCGGGGGGGTGTCCTACAATGAGCAGTTCTTC.